The text below deals with one T cell receptor (beta chain). Its antigen is as yet unknown. In the PCR, 60 Vbeta and 13 Jbeta primers were used. This table comes from immunoSEQ multiplex PCR, and its TCRdb copy is limited to in-frame clones, with some not included. The data show approximately 75,000 clones, roughly 74% seen once. From germline, CDR1 is LNHDA and CDR2 SQIVND (reference sequence). There are 13 residues in the CDR3. V was pared by 5 bases and J by 5 bases, with 12 bases between. The data were obtained in a study of cytomegalovirus exposure and HLA in healthy donors. General study points: In the analysis, some V segments, TRBV6-2 and TRBV6-3 included, were excluded as indistinguishable. For TCR beta chains, V- and J-gene trimming was later linked to a missense DCLRE1C variant. The authors listed 150 to 200 TCR beta chains as cytomegalovirus-associated. Evidence from a later analysis indicated that most CMV-associated TCR beta chains looked HLA-restricted.

The sequence came from a woman aged 55-75 years in good health and CMV-seropositive. Sequenced input: PBMCs. The chain has TRBV19 and TRBJ1-1; D gene unclear. CDR3 in amino acids: CASSEVGRTEAFF. The DNA of the CDR3 is TGTGCCAGTAGTGAGGTGGGGAGAACTGAAGCTTTCTTT.